This paragraph reports one TCR beta chain. The antigen it binds to is not known. It has no much larger one-base neighbor in the sample; base qualities were not kept. The sample's treatment or condition label, in plain terms: in vitro stimulation with specific CMV peptide epitopes to enrich CMV-specific T cells. This specimen comes from a study of T cell repertoires in cytomegalovirus infection (dated by TCRdb to about 2019). Study-level background: Peptide stimulations targeted recently identified HLA-C-restricted CMV epitopes, whose presentation resists viral immunomodulation, together with well-studied HLA-B-restricted epitopes. The HLA type of each donor mattered for the analysis, because public TCR beta signatures pointed to carriage of CMV infection along with the matching HLA type.

What the study reported, not specific to this receptor: In both this cohort and an independent roughly 400-donor cohort, the cumulative frequency of public TCR beta family members distinguished carriers of CMV infection plus the relevant HLA type. The ex vivo response was dominated by HLA-C-restricted CMV-specific TCR beta clonotypes, and the single most frequent clonotype in two of eight donors was supplied by these HLA-C-restricted clonotypes.

The sequencer was an Illumina HiSeq 1500. The raw public data were reprocessed by TCRdb itself: fastp quality trimming at Q25, MiXCR clonotype calling, in-frame beta chains only. Merged by CDR3 protein, the rows form single entries marked with the most common genes and DNA. Here the sample has about 470,000 distinct CDR3 sequences; about 39% occur a single time. Of the sample, around two fifths falls within the top ten clones. The CDR3 runs 12 residues from the cysteine to the phenylalanine. Solely the CDR3 DNA is kept, with 36 bases framed from the first base. Relative to germline, V is missing 3 bases and J is missing 3 bases, with 1 base of the junction outside any gene match. From a lookup of the germline V gene (reference sequence), CDR1 and CDR2 are DFQATT and SNEGSKA.

The sequence is built from TRBV20-1 and TRBJ2-7; a stretch of 8 junction bases matches TRBD1. Here the sequenced sample was cultured PBMCs, taken from culture after CMV antigen stimulation. This TCR derives from a human donor in good health (CMV status not recorded). Some clones in this sample may be carry-over from other donors' samples. The DNA sequence follows: TGCAGTGCTAGTACAGGGGGCTACGAGCAGTACTTC. It translates as CSASTGGYEQYF.